This record concerns one T cell receptor beta chain sequence. There is no known antigen for this receptor. Per-nucleotide qualities are absent, and no much larger clonotype sits a single base away. This specimen comes from a study of blood T cell repertoires in COVID-19 (dated by TCRdb to about 2020). Turning to the overall study: The collaborator samples originated in the United States, Italy and Spain and spanned the acute and convalescent phases of COVID-19. The material from the prospective study consisted of cDNA or gDNA derived from T cells, B-cell-depleted T cells, or PBMCs. The dataset comprised deeply sampled blood TCRbeta repertoires from subjects exposed to, actively infected with, or recovered from COVID-19. The repertoires were released in a freely available public database meant as a resource for research on the immune response to SARS-CoV-2. The samples were drawn from two sources: the first 160 participants of the ongoing ImmuneRACE study, and 1,254 subjects contributed by 6 global collaborators. Nearly every sample came with metadata listing a de-identified subject ID, COVID-19 status, age in years and sex. Where available, HLA class I and class II types were taken from metadata supplied by the sample provider and were not determined by assay-based typing.

Whole blood was collected in K2EDTA tubes by collaborating institutions according to the institutions' own protocols. For TCRbeta analysis, collaborator samples were shipped as frozen whole blood, as isolated PBMCs, or as DNA extracted from either sample type. CDR1 and CDR2, per the germline V gene, are SGHRS and YFSETQ. Relative to germline, V is 0 bases shorter and J is 2 bases shorter, with 14 bases between their ends. The CDR3 numbers 16 residues from cysteine through phenylalanine. This entry keeps only the CDR3 DNA: 48 bases, framed from base 1. The immunoSEQ Assay, a bias-controlled multiplex PCR, was used to amplify TCRbeta CDR3 regions from genomic DNA. On the study's bioinformatics: The number of nucleated cells in each sample was estimated by amplification of reference gene primers within the assay. To quantify the absolute abundance of each unique TCRbeta CDR3 rearrangement, sequence reads were collapsed and filtered. For each sample, productive Simpson clonality was calculated as the square root of Simpson's diversity index across productive rearrangements. As stored in TCRdb, this immuneACCESS dataset retains in-frame rearrangements with V and J assigned. A fraction of the clones does not appear; measured against another copy, unresolved V genes explain less than half of the discrepancy, and the remainder lacks a known reason. V and J calls and clone size come straight from that table; D and trimming were deduced from the DNA. In this sample the table shows about 140,000 clones, about 80% of which occur a single time. Clones ranked in the top ten supply under 9.5% of the sample.

Study-wide conclusions, independent of this receptor: Clinical and demographic metadata were provided uncurated, with the amount varying by source and participant.

This receptor was identified in a human donor in a cohort sampled during active COVID-19. The sample was peripheral blood. The sequence links TRBV5-1 to TRBJ1-1; TRBD1 could be the D gene, as 5 bases match. The sequenced DNA is TGCGCCAGCAGCTTGGTCGCGGGGCCCCCAAACACTGAAGCTTTCTTT. Its protein is CASSLVAGPPNTEAFF. Here the CDR3 is joined to the reference TRBV5-1 and TRBJ1-1 genes, and the full variable domain is: KAGVTQTPRYLIKTRGQQVTLSCSPISGHRSVSWYQQTPGQGLQFLFEYFSETQRNKGNFPGRFSGRQFSNSRSEMNVSTLELGDSALYLCASSLVAGPPNTEAFFGQGTRLTVV.